Described below is a single T cell receptor beta chain sequence and its context. As yet, its antigen is unknown. Donors consisted of healthy bone marrow donors. 13 Jbeta primers and 60 Vbeta primers were used for the PCR. Profiling relied on immunoSEQ multiplex PCR, and the TCRdb table lists in-frame clones only, not all of them. The sample holds 150,000 to 200,000 clones, 82% seen once. CDR3 size: 14 residues. Trimming at V came to 3 bases and at J to 5 bases, leaving 4 bases not matched to a gene. The germline V gene encodes CDR1 LNHDA and CDR2 SQIVND (reference sequence). The data were obtained in a study of cytomegalovirus exposure and HLA in healthy donors. General study points: CMV serostatus was the only recorded immune exposure for donors. A later analysis by the authors found several of the most significant clusters apparently linked to common viral pathogens.

The chain joins TRBV19 to TRBJ2-5; 9 nucleotides align to TRBD1. The clonotype comes from a boy between 2 and 10 years old in good health and CMV-seronegative. The sequenced material came from PBMCs. The CDR3 is CASSMDRGSETQYF. The CDR3 bases are TGTGCCAGTAGTATGGACAGGGGATCGGAGACCCAGTACTTC.